A single sample is the source of the 3 T cell receptor beta chains below, sequenced in a study of STAT5B mutations in CD4+ large granular lymphocyte leukemia. Clones were sequenced by immunoSEQ multiplex PCR, and TCRdb holds only the in-frame ones, with some missing. Among about 30,000 clones listed, more than 75% were seen once. Input material: CD4+ T cells from blood buffy coats. The receptors stem from a human donor in good health.

V is TRBV7-9 and J is TRBJ1-1; D is possibly TRBD1 (6 bases). V lost 1 base, J lost 5 bases, and 8 bases lay in between. The germline gives CDR1 SEHNR, CDR2 FQNEAQ (reference sequence). The length of the CDR3 is 13 residues. CDR3 in DNA: TGTGCCAGCAGCTTAGGAGGGGGTACTGAAGCTTTCTTT. Protein sequence: CASSLGGGTEAFF.

DNA for the CDR3: TGTGCCAGCAGTGGCGCCAGGGCCACCGGGGAGCTGTTTTTT. It specifies CASSGARATGELFF. This rearrangement joins TRBV6-1 to TRBJ2-2; a possible D gene is TRBD1 (5 bases). In germline, CDR1 is MNHNS, CDR2 SASEGT. This CDR3 is built from 14 residues. The germline V and J ends were trimmed by 4 bases and 4 bases, with 10 bases remaining between them.

In DNA, the CDR3 is TGCGCCAGCAGCTTGACCGCTGGACAGGGGAAAAACATTCAGTACTTC. This sequence encodes CASSLTAGQGKNIQYF. The chain combines TRBV5-1 with TRBJ2-4, with 9 bases lining up with TRBD1. V gave up 1 base and J gave up 4 bases; unmatched junction bases: 6. Germline CDR1 and CDR2: SGHRS and YFSETQ. The CDR3 has 16 amino acids.